The clone carrying this T cell receptor beta chain was found a few times. These data come from a study of blood T cell repertoires in COVID-19. Study-wide background: Samples came from the United States, Italy and Spain, spanning acute and convalescent COVID-19.

Only in-frame clones appear in the TCRdb table, and some are missing; sequencing was by immunoSEQ multiplex PCR. The sample contains 160,000 or so clones, over 75% of which appear only once. The sequenced sample consisted of peripheral blood. This clonotype was sampled from a man aged 65-85 years with active or convalescent COVID-19.

CDR3 DNA: TGCGCCAGCAACAGCGGGAGCGGGTACGAGCAGTACTTC. Its protein product is CASNSGSGYEQYF. The chain has TRBV5-1 and TRBJ2-7; 8 bases fit TRBD2. The CDR3 covers 13 residues. Germline V CDR1 and CDR2: SGHRS, YFSETQ. J gave up 4 bases and V 6 bases, and 6 bases lay outside the gene matches.